The rows below give T cell receptor beta chains drawn from one sample of a study of CD8 T cells in ankylosing spondylitis. TCRdb reanalysed the 5' RACE reads using MiXCR and keeps one entry per CDR3 protein. The sample holds fewer than 650,000 distinct CDR3 sequences, approximately 12% seen once. Material: blood, either unsorted or a sorted T cell fraction (not recorded which). The source of these receptors is a male donor with ankylosing spondylitis. The conserved cysteine and the conserved F or W are not part of the CDR3 here. The order of the fields is V gene, clone size, CDR3 protein. For some rows the clone size is stated as once, few or many, or as a class when expanded; others skip it.

TRBV7-9 | few | ASSLEVRGYT
TRBV3-1 | - | ASSQERGGGRTEAF
TRBV29-1 | many | SVRLPLQETQY
TRBV20-1 | few | SARGLAGERETQY
TRBV24-1 | few | ATELAGPYNEQF
TRBV9 | few | ASSATSSPYNEQF
TRBV5-1 | few | ASRDTGVSTDTQY
TRBV12-3/TRBV12-4 | many | ASSLSPSSYNEQF
TRBV27 | - | ASSIGTGRGQPQH
TRBV4-2 | - | ASSQVGQTSRNTQY
TRBV19 | - | ASSIASGSYNEQF
TRBV5-1 | many | ASSSGQENTEAF
TRBV4-1 | few | ASSQEAGKSQPQH
TRBV20-1 | - | GTSGNTGELL
TRBV3-1 | many | ATQPQRETQY
TRBV3-1 | - | ASSQNTGTGGRVSYNEQF
TRBV12-3/TRBV12-4 | - | ASSNRPQGAGANVLT
TRBV10-3 | - | AISRDRNTDTQY
TRBV6-4 | - | ASSEVGKGTEAF
TRBV10-2 | few | ASSPWRGGSNQPQH
TRBV5-5 | - | ASSRGLAGVYNEQF
TRBV7-2 | - | ASSFRPAGELF
TRBV27 | - | ASSLFSGGRVSTEAF
TRBV9 | - | ASSVGGGNTGELF
TRBV5-4 | few | ASSSPPGTSGRSTDTQY
TRBV30 | few | AWNNPRVNEQF